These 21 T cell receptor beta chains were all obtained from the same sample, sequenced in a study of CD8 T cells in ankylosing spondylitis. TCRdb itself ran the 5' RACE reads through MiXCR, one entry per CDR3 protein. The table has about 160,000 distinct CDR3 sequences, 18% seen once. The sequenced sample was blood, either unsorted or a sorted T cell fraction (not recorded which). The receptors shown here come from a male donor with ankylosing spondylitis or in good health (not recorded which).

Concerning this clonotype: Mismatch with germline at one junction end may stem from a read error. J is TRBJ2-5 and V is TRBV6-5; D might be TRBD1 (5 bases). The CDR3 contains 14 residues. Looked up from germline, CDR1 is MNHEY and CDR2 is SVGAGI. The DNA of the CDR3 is TGTACCAGCAGTTACTCGAACAGGAAAGAGACCCAGTACTTC. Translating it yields CTSSYSNRKETQYF.

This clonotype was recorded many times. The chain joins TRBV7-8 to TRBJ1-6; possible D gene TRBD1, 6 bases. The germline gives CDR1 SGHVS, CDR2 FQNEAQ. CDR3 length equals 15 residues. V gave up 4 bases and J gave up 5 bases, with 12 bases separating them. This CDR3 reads CASSSRQEDNSPLHF. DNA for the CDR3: TGTGCCAGCAGCTCTCGACAGGAGGATAATTCACCCCTCCACTTT.

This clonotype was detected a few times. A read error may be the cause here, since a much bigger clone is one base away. CDR3 nucleotides: TGTGCCAGCAACCCTACTAGCGGAATCTCCTACAATGAGCAGTTCTTC. Its protein is CASNPTSGISYNEQFF. V and J are TRBV25-1 and TRBJ2-1, with 8 bases identical to TRBD2. Germline V lookup: CDR1 MGHDK, CDR2 SYGVNS. V shed 7 bases, J shed 0 bases, and the junction held 8 bases outside the gene matches. This CDR3 has 16 residues.

CDR3 sequence reads: CASSFLSPNTGELFF. CDR3 sequence (DNA): TGCGCCAGCAGCTTTCTCTCACCGAACACCGGGGAGCTGTTTTTT. The chain employs TRBV5-1 and TRBJ2-2, with D unclear. V lost 2 bases to trimming and J lost 0 bases, with 8 bases between them. The CDR3 has 15 residues. CDR1 SGHRS and CDR2 YFSETQ come from the germline V gene.

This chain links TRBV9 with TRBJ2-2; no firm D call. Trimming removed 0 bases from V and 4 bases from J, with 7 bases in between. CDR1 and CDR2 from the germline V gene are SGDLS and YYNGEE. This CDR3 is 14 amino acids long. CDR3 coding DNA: TGTGCCAGCAGCGTAGAGCAGTCCACCGGGGAGCTGTTTTTT. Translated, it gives CASSVEQSTGELFF. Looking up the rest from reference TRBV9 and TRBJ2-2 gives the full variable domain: DSGVTQTPKHLITATGQRVTLRCSPRSGDLSVYWYQQSLDQGLQFLIQYYNGEERAKGNILERFSAQQFPDLHSELNLSSLELGDSALYFCASSVEQSTGELFFGEGSRLTVL.

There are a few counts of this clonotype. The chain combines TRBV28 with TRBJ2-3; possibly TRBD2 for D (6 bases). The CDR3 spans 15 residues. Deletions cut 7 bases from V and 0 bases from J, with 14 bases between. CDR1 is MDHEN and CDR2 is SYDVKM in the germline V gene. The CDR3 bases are TGTGCCAGCACCTCTCTAGCGCCCAGCACAGATACGCAGTATTTT. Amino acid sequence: CASTSLAPSTDTQYF.

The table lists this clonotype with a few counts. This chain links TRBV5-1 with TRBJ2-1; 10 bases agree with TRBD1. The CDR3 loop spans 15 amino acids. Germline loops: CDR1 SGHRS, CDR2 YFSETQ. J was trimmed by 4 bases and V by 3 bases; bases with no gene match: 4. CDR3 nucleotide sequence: TGCGCCAGCAGCTGGGGGACAGGGGTATACAATGAGCAGTTCTTC. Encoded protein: CASSWGTGVYNEQFF.

The CDR3 nucleotides read TGCAGCGTTGAGGAGGGACTTCAGGGGGCGGCTAATGAAAAACTGTTTTTT. Translating it yields CSVEEGLQGAANEKLFF. V usage is TRBV29-1 and J usage is TRBJ1-4, with 8 bases aligning to TRBD1. The CDR3 extends over 17 amino acids. Trimming took 3 bases from V and 3 from J; bases not matched to a gene: 12. Germline-derived CDR1 and CDR2 are SQVTM and ANQGSEA.

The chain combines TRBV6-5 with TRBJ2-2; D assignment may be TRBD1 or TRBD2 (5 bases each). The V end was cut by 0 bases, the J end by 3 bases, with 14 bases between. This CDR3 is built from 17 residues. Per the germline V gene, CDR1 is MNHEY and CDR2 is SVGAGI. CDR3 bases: TGTGCCAGCAGTTACTCGATTGGGGACCCTGACACCGGGGAGCTGTTTTTT. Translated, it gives CASSYSIGDPDTGELFF.

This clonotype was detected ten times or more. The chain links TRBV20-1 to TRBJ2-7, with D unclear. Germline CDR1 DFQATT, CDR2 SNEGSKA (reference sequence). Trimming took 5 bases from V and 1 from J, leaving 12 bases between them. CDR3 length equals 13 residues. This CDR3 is CSAPRLGSYEQYF. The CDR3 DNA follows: TGCAGTGCTCCTCGACTGGGTTCCTACGAGCAGTACTTC.

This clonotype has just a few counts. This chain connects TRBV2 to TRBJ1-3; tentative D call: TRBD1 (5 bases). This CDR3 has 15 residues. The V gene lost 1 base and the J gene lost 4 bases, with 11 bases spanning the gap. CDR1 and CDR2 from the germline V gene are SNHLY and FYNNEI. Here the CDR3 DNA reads TGTGCCAGCAGTGAAGAACAGGTTCGGGGAAACACCATATATTTT. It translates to CASSEEQVRGNTIYF.

Written as DNA, the CDR3 is TGTGCCAGCAGCTCCCGGTATCGAGTAGCGGGAGACTGGCCCTACGAGCAGTACTTC. Protein product: CASSSRYRVAGDWPYEQYF. V is TRBV7-8 and J is TRBJ2-7; the match to TRBD2 covers 9 bases. Germline-derived CDR1 and CDR2 are SGHVS and FQNEAQ. J lost 2 bases, V lost 4 bases, and 18 bases had no gene match. The CDR3 runs to 19 residues.

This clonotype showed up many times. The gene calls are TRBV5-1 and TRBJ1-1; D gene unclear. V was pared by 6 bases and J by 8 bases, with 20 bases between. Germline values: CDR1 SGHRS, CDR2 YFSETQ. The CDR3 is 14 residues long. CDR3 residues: CASKPTAVRGEAFF. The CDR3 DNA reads TGCGCCAGCAAACCCACAGCGGTCCGAGGAGAAGCTTTCTTT.

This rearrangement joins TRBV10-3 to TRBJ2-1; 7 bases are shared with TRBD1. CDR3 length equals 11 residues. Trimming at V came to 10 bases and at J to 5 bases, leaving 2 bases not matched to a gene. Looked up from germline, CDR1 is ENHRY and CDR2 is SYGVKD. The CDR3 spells CATGTDNEQFF. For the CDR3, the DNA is TGTGCCACCGGGACAGACAATGAGCAGTTCTTC.

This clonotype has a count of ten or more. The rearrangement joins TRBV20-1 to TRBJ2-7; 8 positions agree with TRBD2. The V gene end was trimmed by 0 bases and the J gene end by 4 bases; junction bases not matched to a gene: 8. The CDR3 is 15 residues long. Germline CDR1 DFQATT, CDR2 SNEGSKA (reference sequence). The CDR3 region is CSARDRGLASYEQYF. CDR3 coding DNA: TGCAGTGCTAGAGATCGAGGACTAGCAAGTTACGAGCAGTACTTC.

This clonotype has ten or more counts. CDR3 region: CASRRAGNAADTQYF. In nucleotides, the CDR3 is TGTGCCAGCAGAAGAGCGGGGAATGCGGCAGATACGCAGTATTTT. J is TRBJ2-3 and V is TRBV6-4; 7 nucleotides match TRBD2. V gave up 6 bases and J gave up 4 bases; unmatched junction bases: 10. The CDR3 totals 15 residues. CDR1 and CDR2 (germline): MRHNA, SNTAGT.

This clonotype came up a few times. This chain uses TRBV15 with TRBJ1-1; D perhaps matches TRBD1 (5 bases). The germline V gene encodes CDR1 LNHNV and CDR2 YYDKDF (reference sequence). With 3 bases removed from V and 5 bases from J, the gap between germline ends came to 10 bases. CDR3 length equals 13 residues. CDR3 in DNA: TGTGCCACCAGCAGCCAGGGTCTTACTGAAGCTTTCTTT. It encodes CATSSQGLTEAFF.

CDR3 loop: CASSLGPGGAKDGEKLFF. The CDR3 DNA reads as TGTGCCAGCAGTTTAGGCCCAGGGGGCGCGAAGGACGGTGAAAAACTGTTTTTT. This chain links TRBV12-3 or TRBV12-4 with TRBJ1-4; 8 nucleotides match TRBD1. Unmatched junction bases numbered 14, after V lost 1 base and J lost 7 bases. This CDR3 comprises 18 residues.

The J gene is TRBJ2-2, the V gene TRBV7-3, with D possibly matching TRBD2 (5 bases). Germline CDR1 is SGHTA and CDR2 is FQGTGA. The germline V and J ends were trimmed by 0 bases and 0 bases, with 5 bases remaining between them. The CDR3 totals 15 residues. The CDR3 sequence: CASSLTGTNTGELFF. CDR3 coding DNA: TGTGCCAGCAGCTTAACCGGGACGAACACCGGGGAGCTGTTTTTT. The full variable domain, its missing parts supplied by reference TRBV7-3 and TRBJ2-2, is GAGVSQTPSNKVTEKGKYVELRCDPISGHTALYWYRQSLGQGPEFLIYFQGTGAADDSGLPNDRFFAVRPEGSVSTLKIQRTERGDSAVYLCASSLTGTNTGELFFGEGSRLTVL.

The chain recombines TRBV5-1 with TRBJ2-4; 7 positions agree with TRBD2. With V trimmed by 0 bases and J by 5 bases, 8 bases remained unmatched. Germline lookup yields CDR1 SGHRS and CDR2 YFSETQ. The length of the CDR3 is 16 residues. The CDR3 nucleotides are TGCGCCAGCAGCTTGGCTCCAGCGGGAAACCAAAACATTCAGTACTTC. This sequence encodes CASSLAPAGNQNIQYF.

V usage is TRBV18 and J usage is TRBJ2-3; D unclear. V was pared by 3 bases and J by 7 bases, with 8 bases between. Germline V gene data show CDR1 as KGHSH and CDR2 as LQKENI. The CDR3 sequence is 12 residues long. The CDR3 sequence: CASSPSDNTQYF. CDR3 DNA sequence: TGTGCCAGCTCACCCTCCGACAATACGCAGTATTTT.